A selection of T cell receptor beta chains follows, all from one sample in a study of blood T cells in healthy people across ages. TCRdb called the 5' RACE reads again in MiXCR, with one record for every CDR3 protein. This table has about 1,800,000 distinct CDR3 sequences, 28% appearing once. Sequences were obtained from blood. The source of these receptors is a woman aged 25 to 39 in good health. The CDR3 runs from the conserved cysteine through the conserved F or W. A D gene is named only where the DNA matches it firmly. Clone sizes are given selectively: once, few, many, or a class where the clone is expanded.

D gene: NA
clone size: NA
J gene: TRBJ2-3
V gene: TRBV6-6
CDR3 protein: CASTRGLDTQYF
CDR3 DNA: TGTGCCAGCACCCGGGGCCTAGATACGCAGTATTTT

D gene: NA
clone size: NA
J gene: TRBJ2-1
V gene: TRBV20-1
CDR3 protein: CSARVPPSEQFF
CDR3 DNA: TGCAGTGCTAGAGTCCCCCCGAGTGAGCAGTTCTTC

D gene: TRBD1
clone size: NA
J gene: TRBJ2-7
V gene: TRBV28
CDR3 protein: CASWTGWAYEQYF
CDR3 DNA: TGTGCCAGTTGGACAGGGTGGGCCTACGAGCAGTACTTC

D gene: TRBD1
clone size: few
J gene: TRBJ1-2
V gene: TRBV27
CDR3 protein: CASRYRGRDYGYTF
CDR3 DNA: TGTGCCAGCAGATACAGGGGGCGTGACTATGGCTACACCTTC

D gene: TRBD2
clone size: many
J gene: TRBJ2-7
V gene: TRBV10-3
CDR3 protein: CATGTSGSDEQYF
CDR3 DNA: TGTGCCACGGGGACTAGCGGTTCCGACGAGCAGTACTTC

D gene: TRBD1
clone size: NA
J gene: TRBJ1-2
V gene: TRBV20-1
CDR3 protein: CSARLDRGGYGYTF
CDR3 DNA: TGCAGTGCTAGATTAGACAGGGGAGGGTATGGCTACACCTTC

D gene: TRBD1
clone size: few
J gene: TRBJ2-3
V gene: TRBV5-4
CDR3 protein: CASTTDRATDTQYF
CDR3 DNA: TGTGCCAGTACCACAGACAGGGCCACAGATACGCAGTATTTT

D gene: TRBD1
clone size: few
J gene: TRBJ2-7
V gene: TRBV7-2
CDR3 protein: CASSVAGTGVYEQYF
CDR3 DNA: TGTGCCAGCAGCGTCGCCGGGACAGGGGTCTACGAGCAGTACTTC

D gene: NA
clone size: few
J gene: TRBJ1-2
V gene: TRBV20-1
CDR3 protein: CSPTGGIGLPHGYTF
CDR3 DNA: TGCAGTCCTACGGGAGGGATCGGATTGCCTCATGGCTACACCTTC

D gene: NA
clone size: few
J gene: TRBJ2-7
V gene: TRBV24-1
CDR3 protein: CATSDLRSNEQYF
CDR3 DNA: TGTGCCACCAGTGATTTGAGAAGCAACGAGCAGTACTTC

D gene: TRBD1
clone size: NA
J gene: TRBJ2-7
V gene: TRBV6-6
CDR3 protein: CASSPRGQGVLYEQYF
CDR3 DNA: TGTGCCAGCAGCCCCAGGGGACAGGGGGTCTTATACGAGCAGTACTTC

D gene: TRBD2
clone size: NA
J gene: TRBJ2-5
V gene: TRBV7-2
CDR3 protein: CASSLLGRAETQYF
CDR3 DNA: TGTGCCAGCAGCTTGTTAGGGAGGGCCGAGACCCAGTACTTC

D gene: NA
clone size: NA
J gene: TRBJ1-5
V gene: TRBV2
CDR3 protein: CASSDGLPHQPQHF
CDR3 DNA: TGTGCCAGCAGTGACGGATTGCCACATCAGCCCCAGCATTTT

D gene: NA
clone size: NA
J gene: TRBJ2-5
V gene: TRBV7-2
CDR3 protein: CASRVGGVETQYF
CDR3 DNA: TGTGCCAGCAGGGTTGGGGGAGTAGAGACCCAGTACTTC

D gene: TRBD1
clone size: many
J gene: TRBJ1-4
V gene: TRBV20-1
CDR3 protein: CSAKRQGKEKLFF
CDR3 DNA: TGCAGTGCTAAAAGACAGGGTAAAGAAAAACTGTTTTTT

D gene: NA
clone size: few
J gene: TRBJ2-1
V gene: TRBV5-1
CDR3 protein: CASNSIPGNEQFF
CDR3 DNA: TGCGCCAGCAACTCCATACCGGGGAATGAGCAGTTCTTC

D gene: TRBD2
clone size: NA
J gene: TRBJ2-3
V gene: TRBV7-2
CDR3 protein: CASSHGTSGGARDTQYF
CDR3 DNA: TGTGCCAGCAGCCACGGGACTAGCGGGGGGGCCCGCGATACGCAGTATTTT

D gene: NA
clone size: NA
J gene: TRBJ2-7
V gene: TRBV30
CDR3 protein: CAALEGKGDEQYF
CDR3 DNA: TGTGCCGCCCTGGAGGGGAAGGGCGACGAGCAGTACTTC

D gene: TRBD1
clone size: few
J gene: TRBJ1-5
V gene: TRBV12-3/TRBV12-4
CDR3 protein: CASSPRDREGSPQHF
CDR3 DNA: TGTGCCAGCAGTCCCCGGGACAGGGAAGGCTCGCCCCAGCATTTT

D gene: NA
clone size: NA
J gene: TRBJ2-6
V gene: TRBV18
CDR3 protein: CASSPAGGANVLTF
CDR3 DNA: TGTGCCAGCTCACCTGCGGGAGGGGCCAACGTCCTGACTTTC

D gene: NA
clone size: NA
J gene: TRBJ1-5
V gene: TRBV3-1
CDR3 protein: CASSQDGSGVGQPQHF
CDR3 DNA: TGTGCCAGCAGCCAAGATGGGTCGGGGGTCGGACAGCCCCAGCATTTT

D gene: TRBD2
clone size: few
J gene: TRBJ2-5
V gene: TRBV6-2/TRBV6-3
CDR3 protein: CASSYRTRASGVKETQYF
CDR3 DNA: TGTGCCAGCAGTTACAGGACGAGGGCTAGCGGAGTAAAAGAGACCCAGTACTTC

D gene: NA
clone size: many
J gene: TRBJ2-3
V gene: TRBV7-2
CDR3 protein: CASSRRDFTDTQYF
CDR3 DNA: TGTGCCAGCAGCCGAAGGGACTTCACAGATACGCAGTATTTT

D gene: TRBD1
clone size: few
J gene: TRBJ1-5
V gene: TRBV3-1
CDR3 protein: CASSQGLGQGVGQPQHF
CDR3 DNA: TGTGCCAGCAGCCAAGGCCTTGGACAGGGGGTCGGTCAGCCCCAGCATTTT

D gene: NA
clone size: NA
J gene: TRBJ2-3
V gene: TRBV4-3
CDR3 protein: CASSVHREDTQYF
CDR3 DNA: TGCGCCAGCAGCGTCCACAGGGAAGATACGCAGTATTTT

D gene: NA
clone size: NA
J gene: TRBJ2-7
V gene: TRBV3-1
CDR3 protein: CASSQDWGASYNEQYF
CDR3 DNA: TGTGCCAGCAGCCAAGATTGGGGGGCATCCTACAATGAGCAGTACTTC

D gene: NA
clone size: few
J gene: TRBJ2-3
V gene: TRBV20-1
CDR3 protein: CSARSPDTQYF
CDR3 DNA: TGCAGTGCTAGATCGCCAGATACGCAGTATTTT

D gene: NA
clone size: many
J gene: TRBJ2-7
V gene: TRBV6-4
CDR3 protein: CASSDWRRPREQYF
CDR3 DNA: TGTGCCAGCAGTGACTGGCGCCGTCCCCGTGAGCAGTACTTC

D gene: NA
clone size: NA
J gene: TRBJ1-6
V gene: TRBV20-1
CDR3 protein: CSARELGGSPLHF
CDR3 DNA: TGCAGTGCTAGAGAGTTGGGAGGATCACCCCTCCACTTT

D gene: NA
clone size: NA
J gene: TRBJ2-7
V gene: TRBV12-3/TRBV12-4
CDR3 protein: CASSLALTTRIPYEQYF
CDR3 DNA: TGTGCCAGCAGTTTGGCACTGACCACTAGGATCCCTTACGAGCAGTACTTC

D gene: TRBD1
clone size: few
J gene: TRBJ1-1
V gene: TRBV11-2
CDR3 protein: CASSSSMTGGWTEAFF
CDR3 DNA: TGTGCCAGCAGCTCGTCTATGACAGGGGGTTGGACTGAAGCTTTCTTT

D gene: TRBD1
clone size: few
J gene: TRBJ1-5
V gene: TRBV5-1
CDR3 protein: CASSVGTGSNQPQHF
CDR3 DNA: TGCGCCAGCAGCGTAGGGACAGGGAGCAATCAGCCCCAGCATTTT

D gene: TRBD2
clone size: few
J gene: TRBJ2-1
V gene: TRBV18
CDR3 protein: CASSTNGGRYNEQFF
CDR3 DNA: TGTGCCAGCTCGACTAACGGGGGGAGATACAATGAGCAGTTCTTC

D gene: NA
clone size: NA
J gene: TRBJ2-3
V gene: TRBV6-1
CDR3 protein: CASTGADTDTQYF
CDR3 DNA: TGTGCCAGCACAGGGGCGGACACAGATACGCAGTATTTT

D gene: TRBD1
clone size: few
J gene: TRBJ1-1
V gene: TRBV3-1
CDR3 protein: CASSQENPGQLNTEAFF
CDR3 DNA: TGTGCCAGCAGCCAAGAGAATCCGGGACAGTTGAACACTGAAGCTTTCTTT

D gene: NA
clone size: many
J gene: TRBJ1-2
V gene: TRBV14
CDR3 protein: CASSPFTSASGGYTF
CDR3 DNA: TGTGCCAGCAGCCCCTTTACTAGTGCCTCTGGTGGCTACACCTTC

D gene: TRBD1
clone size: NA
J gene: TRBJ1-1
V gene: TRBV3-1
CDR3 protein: CSSSPTGEGRAFF
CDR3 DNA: TGTTCCAGCAGCCCGACAGGGGAGGGGAGGGCTTTCTTT

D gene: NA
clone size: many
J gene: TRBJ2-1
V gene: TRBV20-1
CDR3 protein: CSAFRGSLGNEQFF
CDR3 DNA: TGCAGTGCATTTCGAGGTAGTTTGGGGAATGAGCAGTTCTTC

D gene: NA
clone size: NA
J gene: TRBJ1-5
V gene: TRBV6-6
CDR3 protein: CASSYDGARNQPQHF
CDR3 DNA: TGTGCCAGCAGTTACGATGGGGCGCGCAATCAGCCCCAGCATTTT

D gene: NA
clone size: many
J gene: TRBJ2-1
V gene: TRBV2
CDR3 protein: CASHYGYNEQFF
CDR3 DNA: TGTGCCAGCCATTATGGGTACAATGAGCAGTTCTTC

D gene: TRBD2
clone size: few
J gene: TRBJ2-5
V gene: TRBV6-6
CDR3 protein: CASSPGTSKSQETQYF
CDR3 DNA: TGTGCCAGCAGTCCCGGGACTAGCAAATCCCAAGAGACCCAGTACTTC

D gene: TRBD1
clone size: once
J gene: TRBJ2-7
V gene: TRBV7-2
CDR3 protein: CASSLADRVSYEQYF
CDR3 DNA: TGTGCCAGCAGCTTAGCGGACAGGGTCTCCTACGAGCAGTACTTC

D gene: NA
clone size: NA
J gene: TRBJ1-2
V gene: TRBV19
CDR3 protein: CASRFTEVGGYTF
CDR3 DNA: TGTGCCAGTAGGTTCACAGAAGTAGGAGGCTACACCTTC

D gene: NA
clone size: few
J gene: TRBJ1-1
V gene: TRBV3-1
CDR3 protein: CASSQEAGTEAFF
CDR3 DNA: TGTGCCAGCAGCCAAGAGGCAGGCACTGAAGCTTTCTTT

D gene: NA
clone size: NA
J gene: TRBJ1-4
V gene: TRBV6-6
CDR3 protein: CASRGSGAGKLFF
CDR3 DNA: TGTGCCAGCAGAGGATCGGGGGCAGGAAAACTGTTTTTT

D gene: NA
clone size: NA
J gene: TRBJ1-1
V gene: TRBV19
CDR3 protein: CASSIGFREATSEAFF
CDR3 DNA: TGTGCCAGTAGTATAGGGTTCCGGGAGGCCACCTCTGAAGCTTTCTTT

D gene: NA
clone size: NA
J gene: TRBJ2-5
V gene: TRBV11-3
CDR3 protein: CASSHRSGKTQYF
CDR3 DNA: TGTGCCAGCAGCCACCGTAGTGGGAAGACCCAGTACTTC

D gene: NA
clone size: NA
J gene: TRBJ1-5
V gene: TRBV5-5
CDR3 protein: CASSPGDLSNQPQHF
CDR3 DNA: TGTGCCAGCAGCCCCGGGGACCTTAGCAATCAGCCCCAGCATTTT